Following are 2 T cell receptor beta chains from one sample sequenced in a study of CD8+CD57+ T cells in acquired aplastic anemia. Only patients with CD8+CD57+ cell expansion on flow cytometry were chosen for sequencing. Genomic DNA templated the TCR beta VDJ and CDR3 profiling. Each CDR3 protein is one row after TCRdb ran MiXCR on the reads. The sample has around 200,000 distinct CDR3 sequences; about 44% are singletons. The sequenced sample was sorted CD4+, CD8+, or CD8+CD57+ T cells (not recorded which) from PBMCs. These receptors came from a human donor with aplastic anemia.

The gene calls are TRBV25-1 and TRBJ2-1, with 7 bases matching TRBD1. Trimming took 1 base from V and 12 from J; bases not matched to a gene: 3. Germline CDR1 and CDR2: MGHDK and SYGVNS. The CDR3 is 12 amino acids. The DNA of the CDR3 is TGTGCCAGCAGTGAATCGAGGGGGCGGCAGTTCTTC. Translating it yields CASSESRGRQFF.

The sample holds one count of this clonotype. This rearrangement joins TRBV5-6 to TRBJ2-7; D is perhaps TRBD2 (7 bases). Trimming shortened V by 8 bases and J by 7 bases, and 13 bases separated the two germline ends. CDR3 length: 11 residues. Germline V gene lookup returns CDR1 SGHDT and CDR2 YYEEEE. CDR3 DNA: TGTGCCAGAAGGGGGGGCGAAGAGCAGTACTTC. It encodes CARRGGEEQYF.